This T cell receptor beta chain was documented in a study of tumor and adjacent non-tumor tissue in lung cancer. Notes on the study in general: Normal lung showed higher cumulative top 100 clone frequency than tumor. Tumor tissue had significantly higher TCR diversity than normal lung.

RNA was extracted from bulk tissue without any cell sorting. The normal lung tissue was taken more than 3 cm from the tumor edge. TCRbeta libraries were built with three rounds of nested PCR, modified from ARM-PCR. TCRdb used MiXCR to reprocess the multiplex PCR reads, holding one entry per CDR3 protein. The sample lists more than 45,000 distinct CDR3 sequences; around 60% were seen once. About this clonotype: Its target is unknown. Just one base apart from a much larger clone, this may be a read error. The CDR3 does not end in the conserved phenylalanine or tryptophan, so this is likely a read error.

CDR1 is SGHTA and CDR2 is FQGNSA in the germline V gene. V lost 0 bases and J lost 0, with 8 bases in between. CDR3 length equals 15 residues. The chain has TRBV7-2 and TRBJ1-2; D is ambiguous. The TCR sequence derives from a woman in her 70s with non-small cell lung cancer. Input material: distant non-tumor lung tissue. CDR3 sequence reads: CASSLAGMTNYGYTL. DNA for the CDR3: TGTGCCAGCAGCTTAGCGGGGATGACTAACTATGGCTACACCTTA.